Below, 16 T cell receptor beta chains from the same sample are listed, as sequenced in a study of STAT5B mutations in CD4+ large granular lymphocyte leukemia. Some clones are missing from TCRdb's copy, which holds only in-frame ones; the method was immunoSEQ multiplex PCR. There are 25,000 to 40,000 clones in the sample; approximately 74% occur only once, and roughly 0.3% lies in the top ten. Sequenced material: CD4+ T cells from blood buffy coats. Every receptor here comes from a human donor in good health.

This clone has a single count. Here the CDR3 reads CASSVVSGANVLTF. The CDR3 nucleotides are TGTGCCAGCAGTGTTGTCTCTGGGGCCAACGTCCTGACTTTC. The gene calls are TRBV2 and TRBJ2-6; D ambiguous. Trimming pared 4 bases from V and 0 bases from J, leaving 4 bases between. This CDR3 has 14 amino acids. From germline, CDR1 is SNHLY and CDR2 FYNNEI.

In nucleotides, the CDR3 is TGTGCCAGCGGGGACCTAGGACAGGTCTCTGGAAACACCATATATTTT. Encoded protein: CASGDLGQVSGNTIYF. The rearrangement uses TRBV2 and TRBJ1-3; 7 nucleotides align to TRBD1. The CDR3 spans 16 residues. Trimming removed 8 bases from V and 0 bases from J; junction bases left unmatched: 10. Germline CDR1 SNHLY, CDR2 FYNNEI.

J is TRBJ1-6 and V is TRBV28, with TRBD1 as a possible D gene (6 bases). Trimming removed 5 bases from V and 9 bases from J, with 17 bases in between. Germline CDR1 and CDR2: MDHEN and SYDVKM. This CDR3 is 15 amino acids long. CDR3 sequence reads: CASSGLGGSGSPLHF. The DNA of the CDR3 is TGTGCCAGCAGTGGACTAGGGGGTTCAGGTTCACCCCTCCACTTT.

CDR3 in amino acids: CASTRTGGAFNYGYTF. The CDR3 DNA sequence: TGTGCCAGTACCAGGACAGGGGGAGCTTTCAACTATGGCTACACCTTC. The gene calls are TRBV19 and TRBJ1-2, with 10 bases fitting TRBD1. Germline CDR1 reads LNHDA; CDR2 reads SQIVND (reference sequence). The V and J ends lost 7 bases and 2 bases, in that order; junction bases with no gene match: 10. The CDR3 covers 16 residues.

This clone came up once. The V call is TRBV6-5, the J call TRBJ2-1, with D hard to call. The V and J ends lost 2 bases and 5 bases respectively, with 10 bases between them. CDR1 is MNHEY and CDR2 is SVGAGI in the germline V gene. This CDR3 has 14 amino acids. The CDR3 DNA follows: TGTGCCAGCAGTTACGTACAAAAGCACAATGAGCAGTTCTTC. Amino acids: CASSYVQKHNEQFF.

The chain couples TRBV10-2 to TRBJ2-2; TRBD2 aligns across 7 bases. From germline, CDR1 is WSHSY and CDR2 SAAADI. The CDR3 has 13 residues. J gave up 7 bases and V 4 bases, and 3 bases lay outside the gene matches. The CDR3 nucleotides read TGCGCCAGCAGTGGAACTAGCGTCGGGGAGCTGTTTTTT. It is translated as CASSGTSVGELFF.

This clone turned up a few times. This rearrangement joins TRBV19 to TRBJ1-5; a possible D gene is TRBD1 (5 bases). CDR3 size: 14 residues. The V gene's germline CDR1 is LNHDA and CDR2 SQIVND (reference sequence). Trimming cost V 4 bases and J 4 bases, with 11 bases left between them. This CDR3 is CASSTWDGNQPQHF. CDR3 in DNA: TGTGCCAGTAGTACGTGGGACGGAAATCAGCCCCAGCATTTT.

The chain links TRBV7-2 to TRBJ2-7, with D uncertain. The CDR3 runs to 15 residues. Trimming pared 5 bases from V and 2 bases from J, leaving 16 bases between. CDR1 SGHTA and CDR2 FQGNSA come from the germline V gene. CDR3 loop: CASSRGGVSTYEQYF. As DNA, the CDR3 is TGTGCCAGCAGCCGTGGTGGAGTTTCCACCTACGAGCAGTACTTC.

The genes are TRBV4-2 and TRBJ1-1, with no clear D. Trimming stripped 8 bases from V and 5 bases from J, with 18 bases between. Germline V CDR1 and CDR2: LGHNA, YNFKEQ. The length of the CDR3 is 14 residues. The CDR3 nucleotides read TGTGCCAGCCGATCTCGGGCGCGGGGTACTGAAGCTTTCTTT. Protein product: CASRSRARGTEAFF.

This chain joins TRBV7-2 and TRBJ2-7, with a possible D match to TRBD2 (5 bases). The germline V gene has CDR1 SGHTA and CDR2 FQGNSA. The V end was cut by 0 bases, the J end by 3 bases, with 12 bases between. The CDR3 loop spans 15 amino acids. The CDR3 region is CASSLAAGVIYEQYF. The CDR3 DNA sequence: TGTGCCAGCAGCTTAGCGGCGGGCGTGATCTACGAGCAGTACTTC.

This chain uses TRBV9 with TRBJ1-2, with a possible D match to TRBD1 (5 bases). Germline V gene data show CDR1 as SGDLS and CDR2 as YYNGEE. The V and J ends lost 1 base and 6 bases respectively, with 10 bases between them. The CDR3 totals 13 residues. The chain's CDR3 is CASSVRTNNGYTF. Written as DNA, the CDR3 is TGTGCCAGCAGCGTAAGGACAAATAATGGCTACACCTTC.

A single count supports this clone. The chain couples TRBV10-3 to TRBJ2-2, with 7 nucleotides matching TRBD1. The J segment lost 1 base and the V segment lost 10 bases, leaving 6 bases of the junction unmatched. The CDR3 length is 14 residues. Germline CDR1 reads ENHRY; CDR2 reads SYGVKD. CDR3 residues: CASLQGMNTGELFF. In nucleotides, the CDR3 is TGTGCCAGCCTACAGGGGATGAACACCGGGGAGCTGTTTTTT.

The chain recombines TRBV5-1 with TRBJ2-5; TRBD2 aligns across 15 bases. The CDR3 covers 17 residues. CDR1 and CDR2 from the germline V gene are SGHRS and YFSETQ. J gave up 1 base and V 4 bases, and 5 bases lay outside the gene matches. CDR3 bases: TGCGCCAGCAGCGGGGGACTAGCGGGGGGCCTCCAAGAGACCCAGTACTTC. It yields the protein CASSGGLAGGLQETQYF.

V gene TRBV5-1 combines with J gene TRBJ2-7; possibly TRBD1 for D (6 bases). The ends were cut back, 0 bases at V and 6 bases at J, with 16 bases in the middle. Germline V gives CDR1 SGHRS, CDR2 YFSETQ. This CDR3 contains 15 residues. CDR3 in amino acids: CASSLAGGIGGEQYF. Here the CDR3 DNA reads TGCGCCAGCAGCTTGGCGGGCGGAATAGGGGGCGAGCAGTACTTC.

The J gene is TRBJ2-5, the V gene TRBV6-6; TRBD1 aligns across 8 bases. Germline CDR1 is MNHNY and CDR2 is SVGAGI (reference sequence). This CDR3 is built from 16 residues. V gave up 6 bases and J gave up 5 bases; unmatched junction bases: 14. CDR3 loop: CASRPRQGRFDETQYF. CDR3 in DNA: TGTGCCAGCAGACCTCGACAGGGGAGGTTTGATGAGACCCAGTACTTC.

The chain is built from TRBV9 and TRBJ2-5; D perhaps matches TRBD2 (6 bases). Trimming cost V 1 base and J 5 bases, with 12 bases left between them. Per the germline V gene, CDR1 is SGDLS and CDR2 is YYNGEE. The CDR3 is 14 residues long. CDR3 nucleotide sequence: TGTGCCAGCAGCGTATTGCGGAGCGGGGAGACCCAGTACTTC. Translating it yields CASSVLRSGETQYF.